Below, one T cell receptor beta chain is given with its context. Its specificity is unknown. This specimen belongs to a study of long-term antiretroviral therapy in people with HIV. Regarding the study as a whole: Post-ART samples showed increased diversity that remained below transplant donor control levels. CDR3 length ranges were narrower in HIV repertoires than in controls.

The run of the v3.0 immunoSEQ assay was at survey level. The method was immunoSEQ multiplex PCR; TCRdb's version includes in-frame clones alone and lacks a portion of them. The sample lists fewer than 20,000 clones, roughly 71% occurring once. V was cut by 9 bases and J by 2 bases, with 13 bases left in between. The CDR3 runs 13 residues. Germline CDR1 and CDR2: MNHEY and SMNVEV (reference sequence). The sample was unsorted PBMCs, taken 2.5 years before starting antiretroviral therapy. This TCR came from a woman aged 45-59 years with HIV. The rearrangement links TRBV27 to TRBJ2-5, with D possibly TRBD1 on 5 matching bases. CDR3 in DNA: TGTGCCAGTAGAGGACATTTACAAGAGACCCAGTACTTC. It translates to CASRGHLQETQYF.